This TCR beta chain was sequenced in a study of long-term antiretroviral therapy in people with HIV. The V gene end was trimmed by 2 bases and the J gene end by 0 bases; junction bases not matched to a gene: 9. CDR1 and CDR2 from the germline V gene are MNHEY and SMNVEV (reference sequence). CDR3 length equals 17 residues. Study outcomes and limitations: At every time point, clones expanded before ART dominated the repertoire.

Concerning this clone: The antigen remains undetermined.

A v3.0 immunoSEQ assay was performed at survey level. Clones were sequenced by immunoSEQ multiplex PCR, and TCRdb holds only the in-frame ones, with some missing. Of 20,000 or so clones listed, 81% are singletons. V is TRBV27 and J is TRBJ1-1, with 7 nucleotides matching TRBD1. The sample here was unsorted PBMCs, taken 4.4 years after starting antiretroviral therapy. This sequence originates from a man aged 25-40 years with HIV. CDR3 nucleotides: TGTGCCAGCAGTTTAAAAAGCAGGGGGAGACTGAACACTGAAGCTTTCTTT. It is translated as CASSLKSRGRLNTEAFF.